The rows below give T cell receptor beta chains drawn from one sample of a study of cytomegalovirus exposure and HLA in healthy donors. Assay: immunoSEQ multiplex PCR; the TCRdb copy retains only in-frame clones and omits some. The repertoire has around 97,000 clones, roughly a tenth of them found once; the top ten carry about 4.7%. Material: PBMCs. The receptors shown here come from a man aged 45-65 years in good health and CMV-seropositive. CDR3s include the opening cysteine and the closing phenylalanine or tryptophan. A D gene is named only where the DNA matches it firmly. Not every row has a clone size; where given, it reads once, few, many or a size class.

j_call: TRBJ2-7; clone_size: .; d_call: .; v_call: TRBV7-2; cdr3_aa: CASSGAGTPLYEQYF; cdr3_nt: TGTGCCAGCAGCGGAGCTGGGACTCCCCTGTACGAGCAGTACTTC
j_call: TRBJ2-7; clone_size: few; d_call: TRBD1; v_call: TRBV5-1; cdr3_aa: CASSPPGQGKNEQYF; cdr3_nt: TGCGCCAGCAGCCCCCCCGGACAGGGGAAAAACGAGCAGTACTTC
j_call: TRBJ2-5; clone_size: .; d_call: TRBD2; v_call: TRBV2; cdr3_aa: CASSGGTSAETQYF; cdr3_nt: TGTGCCAGCAGTGGTGGGACTAGCGCGGAGACCCAGTACTTC
j_call: TRBJ2-3; clone_size: few; d_call: TRBD2; v_call: TRBV7-9; cdr3_aa: CASSQGTSGGGRTDTQYF; cdr3_nt: TGTGCCAGCAGCCAAGGGACTAGCGGAGGAGGGAGAACAGATACGCAGTATTTT
j_call: TRBJ2-2; clone_size: few; d_call: TRBD2; v_call: TRBV6-1; cdr3_aa: CASSLTSGGDGELFF; cdr3_nt: TGTGCCAGCAGCCTCACTAGCGGGGGTGACGGGGAGCTGTTTTTT
j_call: TRBJ2-1; clone_size: .; d_call: .; v_call: TRBV19; cdr3_aa: CASSIGPSSYNEQFF; cdr3_nt: TGTGCCAGTAGTATTGGGCCATCCTCCTACAATGAGCAGTTCTTC
j_call: TRBJ2-5; clone_size: .; d_call: TRBD2; v_call: TRBV29-1; cdr3_aa: CSVVFSGRAFETQYF; cdr3_nt: TGCAGCGTTGTTTTTAGCGGGAGGGCCTTCGAGACCCAGTACTTC
j_call: TRBJ2-7; clone_size: few; d_call: TRBD1; v_call: TRBV27; cdr3_aa: CASWTGGNEQYF; cdr3_nt: TGTGCCAGTTGGACAGGGGGCAACGAGCAGTACTTC
j_call: TRBJ2-7; clone_size: few; d_call: TRBD2; v_call: TRBV7-9; cdr3_aa: CASSLVALAEDEQYF; cdr3_nt: TGTGCCAGCAGCTTAGTAGCCCTAGCGGAAGACGAGCAGTACTTC
j_call: TRBJ2-2; clone_size: .; d_call: .; v_call: TRBV29-1; cdr3_aa: CSVERDTGELFF; cdr3_nt: TGCAGCGTTGAACGAGACACCGGGGAGCTGTTTTTT
j_call: TRBJ2-7; clone_size: few; d_call: TRBD1; v_call: TRBV5-6; cdr3_aa: CASSNLPGQGYEQYF; cdr3_nt: TGTGCCAGCAGCAATTTACCGGGACAGGGTTACGAGCAGTACTTC
j_call: TRBJ1-2; clone_size: .; d_call: .; v_call: TRBV6-1; cdr3_aa: CASSRGAESYGYTF; cdr3_nt: TGTGCCAGCAGCCGCGGGGCCGAATCTTATGGCTACACCTTC
j_call: TRBJ2-7; clone_size: .; d_call: TRBD2; v_call: TRBV7-6; cdr3_aa: CASSLEGRLAGAGFEQYF; cdr3_nt: TGTGCCAGCAGCTTAGAAGGAAGACTAGCGGGAGCCGGCTTCGAGCAGTACTTC
j_call: TRBJ2-5; clone_size: .; d_call: .; v_call: TRBV19; cdr3_aa: CASSNRVETQYF; cdr3_nt: TGTGCCAGTAGTAACAGGGTGGAGACCCAGTACTTC
j_call: TRBJ2-3; clone_size: few; d_call: .; v_call: TRBV4-3; cdr3_aa: CASSTAGAGSTDTQYF; cdr3_nt: TGCGCCAGCAGCACAGCCGGGGCGGGAAGCACAGATACGCAGTATTTT
j_call: TRBJ1-4; clone_size: few; d_call: .; v_call: TRBV30; cdr3_aa: CAWSAWGEGATNEKLFF; cdr3_nt: TGTGCCTGGAGCGCTTGGGGAGAGGGGGCAACTAATGAAAAACTGTTTTTT
j_call: TRBJ2-1; clone_size: .; d_call: .; v_call: TRBV28; cdr3_aa: CAGGEAGSSYNEQFF; cdr3_nt: TGTGCCGGGGGTGAAGCGGGCAGCTCCTACAATGAGCAGTTCTTC
j_call: TRBJ1-5; clone_size: few; d_call: .; v_call: TRBV11-3; cdr3_aa: CASSSGGGYQPQHF; cdr3_nt: TGTGCCAGCAGCTCGGGAGGGGGTTATCAGCCCCAGCATTTT
j_call: TRBJ2-3; clone_size: few; d_call: .; v_call: TRBV30; cdr3_aa: CAWSVGLAGTDTQYF; cdr3_nt: TGTGCCTGGAGTGTAGGCCTAGCAGGCACAGATACGCAGTATTTT
j_call: TRBJ1-1; clone_size: .; d_call: .; v_call: TRBV30; cdr3_aa: CAWRGLGGAEAFF; cdr3_nt: TGTGCCTGGAGGGGACTGGGGGGGGCTGAAGCTTTCTTT
j_call: TRBJ1-2; clone_size: .; d_call: TRBD1; v_call: TRBV28; cdr3_aa: CASNPTGGPNYGYTF; cdr3_nt: TGTGCCAGCAACCCGACAGGGGGACCTAACTATGGCTACACCTTC
j_call: TRBJ2-6; clone_size: .; d_call: TRBD1; v_call: TRBV11-1; cdr3_aa: CASSLRGQKYSGANVLTF; cdr3_nt: TGTGCCAGCAGCTTAAGGGGACAGAAATACTCTGGGGCCAACGTCCTGACTTTC
j_call: TRBJ2-7; clone_size: .; d_call: .; v_call: TRBV5-8; cdr3_aa: CASNQGNEQYF; cdr3_nt: TGTGCCAGCAACCAGGGTAACGAGCAGTACTTC